This TCR beta chain is from a study of response to subunit inactivated influenza vaccine (dated 2018 in TCRdb). Concerning the study at large: Deep quantitative profiling of the T cell receptor repertoire was used in the study to follow responses to a trivalent subunit inactivated influenza vaccine.

The V end loses 1 base and the J end loses 7 bases, and a stretch of 7 bases separates them. The CDR3 starts with the cysteine, ends with the phenylalanine, and has 13 residues. Only CDR3 DNA is held: 39 bases, read in frame from base 1. Looking up the germline V gene (reference sequence) yields CDR1 LGHDT and CDR2 YNNKEL. This clonotype was counted ten times or more. The target of this receptor is not known. The input lacks base qualities; no much larger clone sits a single base away. Libraries came from RT-PCR. The data were produced on an Illumina HiSeq 2500. TCRdb reran the public reads through fastp at Q25 and MiXCR, keeping productive beta chains. Rows merge per CDR3 protein into single entries with the most common DNA and genes. The sample includes around 250,000 distinct CDR3 sequences, with less than 15% observed a single time. Of the sample, about 8% falls within the top ten clones. The paper's findings and limits, for the study overall: According to the authors, only a limited number of new T cells may be recruited by each seasonal influenza vaccination.

The clonotype was recovered from a middle-aged man who received an inactivated influenza vaccine. Donor details come from another sample of the same person, matched by shared clones. The chain is encoded by TRBV3-1 joined to TRBJ2-2; perhaps TRBD2 is the D gene, with 6 bases matching. The sample consisted of non-naive T cells sorted from PBMCs, taken 14 to 15 days before vaccination. The intended sense of this specimen's cell subset or site label: memory T cell fraction. This receptor has the CDR3 CASSQGGVGELFF. The nucleotides are TGTGCCAGCAGCCAAGGGGGGGTCGGGGAGCTGTTTTTT.